This entry is about one T cell receptor (beta chain). Its antigen remains undetermined. The record originates from a study of monozygotic twins with inflammatory bowel disease (dated by TCRdb to about 2019). Regarding the complete study: The full study comprised around 28 monozygotic twin pairs: nine German pairs (four IBD-concordant, five IBD-discordant) and 19 IBD-discordant Danish pairs. Each individual had, on average, about 151 000 unique TCRalpha sequences and 181 000 unique TCRbeta sequences available for analysis. Disease-associated traits were sought mainly through comparisons between IBD patients and their genetically identical healthy co-twins within discordant pairs.

From each donor, an approximately 2.4 ml peripheral blood sample was collected into PAXgene tubes and kept at -80 degrees C. Without T cell sorting, total RNA was isolated from whole blood using the PAXgene blood miRNA kit on an automated QIAcube. Peripheral blood from monozygotic twin pairs concordant or discordant for inflammatory bowel disease was subjected to deep TCRalpha and TCRbeta repertoire profiling with unique molecular barcoding. For every twin pair, smoking habits were documented, and each individual was categorised as a current, former or never smoker. The paper's findings and limits, for the study overall: The results gave no support for a single strong signal or clonotype linked to IBD. Repertoire similarity did not differ between concordant and discordant twins, possibly due to limited statistical power. The analysis was unable to tell apart different T cell subtypes. Background noise and inter-individual variability may have been introduced into the repertoires by the differing immunosuppressive treatments among patients. Measured by the inverse Simpson index, TCRbeta repertoire diversity was lower in IBD patients than in their healthy co-twins. Fewer clonotypes were shared with other individuals by IBD patients than by healthy twins, most markedly in patients showing signs of disease activity.

The method behind the library was 5' RACE. For each TCR library, 3,000 to 4,000 ng of total RNA was used. cDNA was synthesized with SMARTScribe reverse transcriptase in eight separate reactions per sample. During cDNA synthesis, template switching was used to introduce unique molecular identifiers that contained a 6-nucleotide sample barcode. Amplification of TCRalpha and TCRbeta cDNA involved two nested PCRs of about 15 and 9 cycles, and each PCR was followed by bead purification. Before amplification, the cDNA was treated with uracil DNA-glycosylase and purified using the QIAquick PCR purification kit. The second PCR added Illumina TruSeq-compatible adapters along with sample-specific barcodes. TapeStation and Qubit were used to check library quality and concentration, and around 4.7 ng of each library was pooled. The pooled libraries were sequenced with 2 x 100 bp reads and custom sequencing primers on an Illumina HiSeq2500 single-index Rapid Run. Turning to the authors' computational methods: MiGEC version 1.2.6 was used for UMI-based consensus assembly, which corrected PCR and sequencing errors. MiXCR version 2.1.1 was used for V(D)J alignment, clonotype assembly and CDR3 extraction. To normalise gene usage, clonotype sharing and MAIT/NKT TCR abundance, the analysis used the top 1000, 10 000 and 20 000 clonotypes per sample. After downsampling to 27 000 UMIs, diversity was calculated as the inverse Simpson index using the vegan R package. Paired Mann-Whitney U tests were applied to discordant twin pairs, with Benjamini-Hochberg correction for multiple testing. After TCRdb reprocessed the reads, each CDR3 protein sequence was kept as one row, without DNA. The V and J calls, along with clone size, are taken from TCRdb and not from the paper's own processing. This sample's table carries a few hundred thousand distinct CDR3 sequences. The top ten clonotypes cover 5.6% of the sample.

The receptor was derived from a human donor with ulcerative colitis or Crohn's disease, or a healthy co-twin of an affected twin (not recorded which). Sequences were obtained from blood.

The CDR3 region reads CASSVPGGGTEAFF. The V and J genes are TRBV7-3 and TRBJ1-1; the D gene TCRdb calls, TRBD1, cannot be checked with no DNA. The CDR1 and CDR2 encoded by the germline V gene are SGHTA and FQGTGA. There are 14 amino acids in the CDR3, from cysteine to phenylalanine inclusive. Nucleotide data are not available.